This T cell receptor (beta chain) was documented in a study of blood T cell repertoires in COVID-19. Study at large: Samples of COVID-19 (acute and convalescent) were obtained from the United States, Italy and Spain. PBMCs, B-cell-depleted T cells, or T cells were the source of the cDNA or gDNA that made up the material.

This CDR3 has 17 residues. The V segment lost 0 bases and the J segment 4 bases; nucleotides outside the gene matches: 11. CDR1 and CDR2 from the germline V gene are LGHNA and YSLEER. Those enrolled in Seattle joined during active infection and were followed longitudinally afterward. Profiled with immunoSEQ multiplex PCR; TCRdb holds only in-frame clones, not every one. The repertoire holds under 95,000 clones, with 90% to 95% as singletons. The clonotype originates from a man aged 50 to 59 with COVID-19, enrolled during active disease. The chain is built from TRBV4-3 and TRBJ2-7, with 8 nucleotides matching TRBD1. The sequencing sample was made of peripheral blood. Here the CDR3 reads CASSQDLPRGRLYEQYF. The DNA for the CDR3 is TGCGCCAGCAGCCAAGATCTCCCCAGGGGGCGATTGTACGAGCAGTACTTC.